Detailed here is one T cell receptor (beta chain). The TCR beta repertoire was assessed by survey-level immunoSEQ sequencing. Measured with immunoSEQ multiplex PCR; TCRdb has only the in-frame clones, and not every one. The data show tens of thousands of clones, 85% to 95% seen once. From germline, CDR1 is MNHEY and CDR2 SMNVEV (reference sequence). The length of the CDR3 is 14 residues. The V and J ends lost 8 bases and 2 bases respectively, with 13 bases between them. This rearrangement joins TRBV27 to TRBJ1-3, with D unclear. Sequencing was done on a sample of PBMCs. The sequence came from a man in his forties with rheumatoid arthritis. CDR3 DNA: TGTGCCAGCCCCACCGGTCATCCTGGAAACACCATATATTTT. Translating it yields CASPTGHPGNTIYF.